The 26 T cell receptor beta chains in this list originate from one sample, sequenced in a study of cytomegalovirus exposure and HLA in healthy donors. This PCR relied on a set of 60 Vbeta primers and 13 Jbeta primers. Produced via immunoSEQ multiplex PCR; TCRdb's table is partial and in-frame only. The sample gives about 63,000 clones, around 80% of which show up once; under 3% is in the top ten. The sequencing sample was made of PBMCs. The receptors come from a woman aged 25 to 39 in good health and CMV-seronegative.

The rearrangement joins TRBV28 to TRBJ1-2; 10 bases line up with TRBD1. Germline loops: CDR1 MDHEN, CDR2 SYDVKM. The CDR3 spans 14 residues. V was pared by 5 bases and J by 8 bases, with 8 bases of the junction left unmatched. The CDR3 DNA reads as TGTGCCAGCAGTCTTACGACAGGGGGCAGGGGCTACACCTTC. This codes for CASSLTTGGRGYTF.

This sequence joins TRBV28 and TRBJ1-2; D is unclear. V lost 3 bases and J 0 bases, leaving 8 bases between the germline ends. Germline CDR1 reads MDHEN; CDR2 reads SYDVKM. The CDR3 extends over 14 amino acids. The CDR3, as DNA: TGTGCCAGCAGTTTCACGGAGACTAACTATGGCTACACCTTC. Amino acids: CASSFTETNYGYTF.

The V and J genes are TRBV7-9 and TRBJ1-6; D not certain. This CDR3 contains 11 residues. CDR1 SEHNR and CDR2 FQNEAQ come from the germline V gene (reference sequence). With 3 bases removed from V and 14 bases from J, the gap between germline ends came to 8 bases. The CDR3 spells CASSLKLALHF. In nucleotides, the CDR3 is TGTGCCAGCAGCTTGAAGCTAGCCCTCCACTTT.

The chain uses TRBV29-1 and TRBJ1-1, with a possible D match to TRBD1 (6 bases). The CDR3 has 13 amino acids. The V gene lost 6 bases and the J gene lost 4 bases, with 15 bases spanning the gap. Germline V CDR1 and CDR2: SQVTM, ANQGSEA. The CDR3 DNA is TGCAGCGTCGGACAGTTAGGAACCACTGAAGCTTTCTTT. As protein: CSVGQLGTTEAFF.

As for this clone: One end of the junction varies from germline; a read error may be responsible. The chain has TRBV7-9 and TRBJ1-4, with no clear D. The germline V gene has CDR1 SEHNR and CDR2 FQNEAQ (reference sequence). The CDR3 length is 14 residues. This CDR3 reads CSSSLYPPNEKLFF. CDR3 DNA sequence: TGTTCCAGCAGCTTATATCCTCCTAATGAAAAACTGTTTTTT.

The rearrangement links TRBV11-2 to TRBJ2-1; D not certain. The CDR3 consists of 16 residues. Germline CDR1 reads SGHAT; CDR2 reads FQNNGV. Trimming stripped 0 bases from V and 0 bases from J, with 9 bases between. The CDR3 DNA reads as TGTGCCAGCAGCTTAGATCCCCTGAGCTCCTACAATGAGCAGTTCTTC. As protein: CASSLDPLSSYNEQFF.

This clone is a singleton in its sample. J is TRBJ1-1 and V is TRBV18; D unclear. V lost 2 bases and J 0 bases, leaving 10 bases between the germline ends. The germline CDR1 and CDR2 sequences are KGHSH and LQKENI. This CDR3 contains 15 residues. The CDR3 DNA follows: TGTGCCAGCTCACCAGGGCAGAAGGTGAACACTGAAGCTTTCTTT. This codes for CASSPGQKVNTEAFF.

The genes are TRBV6-5 and TRBJ1-1; D gene uncertain. CDR3 length: 13 residues. The germline V gene has CDR1 MNHEY and CDR2 SVGAGI. The V gene lost 7 bases and the J gene lost 0 bases, with 9 bases spanning the gap. In nucleotides, the CDR3 is TGTGCCAGCATGGTAGCTTTGAACACTGAAGCTTTCTTT. Translated, it gives CASMVALNTEAFF.

The chain joins TRBV2 to TRBJ1-5; TRBD1 is a possible D gene (5 bases). V lost 1 base, J lost 9 bases, and 13 bases lay in between. Germline V gives CDR1 SNHLY, CDR2 FYNNEI. This CDR3 is 14 amino acids long. The chain's CDR3 is CASSEGAQGRPQHF. CDR3 nucleotides: TGTGCCAGCAGTGAAGGCGCCCAGGGTAGGCCCCAGCATTTT.

This clone was recorded a few times. The gene calls are TRBV2 and TRBJ1-1; D is ambiguous. V shed 5 bases and J shed 2 bases, with 9 bases lying between them. This CDR3 spans 13 amino acids. Germline-derived CDR1 and CDR2 are SNHLY and FYNNEI. CDR3 sequence: CASSSFSNTEAFF. DNA of the CDR3: TGTGCCAGCAGTTCCTTTTCCAACACTGAAGCTTTCTTT.

The chain combines TRBV15 with TRBJ2-2, with a weak D call TRBD1 (6 bases). The V gene's germline CDR1 is LNHNV and CDR2 YYDKDF (reference sequence). V lost 1 base and J 7 bases, leaving 13 bases between the germline ends. The CDR3 is 15 residues long. CDR3 in amino acids: CATSRVASRGGELFF. DNA of the CDR3: TGTGCCACCAGCAGAGTTGCGAGCAGGGGCGGGGAGCTGTTTTTT.

The chain carries TRBV6-1 and TRBJ2-7; D remains ambiguous. Germline V gene lookup returns CDR1 MNHNS and CDR2 SASEGT. The CDR3 runs 13 residues. Trimming removed 6 bases from V and 2 bases from J, with 11 bases in between. Here the CDR3 DNA reads TGTGCCAGCAGGCAGGAAAGCACCTACGAGCAGTACGTC. It encodes CASRQESTYEQYV.

In its sample, this clone was seen once. The chain employs TRBV5-1 and TRBJ2-2; tentative D call: TRBD2 (5 bases). V was pared by 0 bases and J by 3 bases, with 9 bases between. CDR1 and CDR2 (germline): SGHRS, YFSETQ. The CDR3 runs 15 residues. Here the CDR3 reads CASSLVGMDTGELFF. The CDR3 DNA follows: TGCGCCAGCAGCTTGGTCGGGATGGACACCGGGGAGCTGTTTTTT.

The rearrangement uses TRBV7-2 and TRBJ2-5; tentative D call: TRBD2 (6 bases). Deletions cut 1 base from V and 1 base from J, with 13 bases between. Germline-derived CDR1 and CDR2 are SGHTA and FQGNSA. The length of the CDR3 is 16 residues. DNA of the CDR3: TGTGCCAGCAGCTTAGGTCTGCGGGGACCCCAAGAGACCCAGTACTTC. Protein sequence: CASSLGLRGPQETQYF. Full variable domain (remainder filled in from reference TRBV7-2 and TRBJ2-5): GAGVSQSPSNKVTEKGKDVELRCDPISGHTALYWYRQSLGQGLEFLIYFQGNSAPDKSGLPSDRFSAERTGGSVSTLTIQRTQQEDSAVYLCASSLGLRGPQETQYFGPGTRLLVL.

The chain employs TRBV13 and TRBJ1-2, with D tentatively TRBD1 (5 bases). The V gene lost 5 bases and the J gene lost 0 bases, with 13 bases spanning the gap. Germline CDR1 and CDR2: PRHDT and FYEKMQ (reference sequence). This CDR3 is 15 amino acids long. CDR3 sequence (DNA): TGTGCCAGCAGCCCTACAGGCCACTCTAACTATGGCTACACCTTC. This translates into CASSPTGHSNYGYTF.

Concerning this clone: Different DNA sequences within this sample yield the same CDR3. This chain joins TRBV29-1 and TRBJ1-1, with 10 bases identical to TRBD1. There are 13 residues in the CDR3. The V and J ends lost 6 bases and 3 bases, in that order; junction bases with no gene match: 4. From germline, CDR1 is SQVTM and CDR2 ANQGSEA. The DNA for the CDR3 is TGCAGCGTCGTCGGACAGGGGGACACTGAAGCTTTCTTT. Translation gives CSVVGQGDTEAFF.

The chain has TRBV19 and TRBJ1-1, with a weak D call TRBD1 (6 bases). The CDR3 extends over 16 amino acids. Germline V gives CDR1 LNHDA, CDR2 SQIVND (reference sequence). V was shortened by 4 bases and J by 1 base, with 16 bases between the two germline ends. In DNA, the CDR3 is TGTGCCAGTAGTACGTCCGGGGGGGCGCCGAACACTGAAGCTTTCTTT. Protein: CASSTSGGAPNTEAFF.

This clone was recorded once. In the same sample, other DNA sequences code for this CDR3. This chain uses TRBV7-2 with TRBJ2-5; D is unresolved. The germline gives CDR1 SGHTA, CDR2 FQGNSA. V lost 6 bases to trimming and J lost 3 bases, with 11 bases between them. The CDR3 has 13 amino acids. The CDR3 DNA follows: TGTGCCAGCAGTCCAGGTCAAAAAGAGACCCAGTACTTC. It translates to CASSPGQKETQYF.

V usage is TRBV5-6 and J usage is TRBJ1-2, with 7 bases that match TRBD1. The ends lost 1 base at V and 4 bases at J; junction bases unmatched: 7. In germline, CDR1 is SGHDT, CDR2 YYEEEE. CDR3 size: 15 residues. The CDR3 sequence: CASSLRGGNGYGYTF. As DNA, the CDR3 is TGTGCCAGCAGCTTGCGAGGGGGCAACGGCTATGGCTACACCTTC. The whole variable domain, remainder taken from reference TRBV5-6 and TRBJ1-2, is DAGVTQSPTHLIKTRGQQVTLRCSPKSGHDTVSWYQQALGQGPQFIFQYYEEEERQRGNFPDRFSGHQFPNYSSELNVNALLLGDSALYLCASSLRGGNGYGYTFGSGTRLTVV.

CDR3 residues: CASSIRQTEKPQHF. The CDR3 DNA is TGTGCCAGCAGTATAAGACAGACGGAAAAGCCCCAGCATTTT. The V and J genes are TRBV6-1 and TRBJ1-5, with D possibly being TRBD1 (5 bases). The CDR3 is 14 amino acids. Trimming removed 5 bases at V and 8 bases at J, with 16 bases between. Germline CDR1 reads MNHNS; CDR2 reads SASEGT.

The rearrangement uses TRBV7-2 and TRBJ1-5, with TRBD1 matching 9 bases. Per the germline V gene, CDR1 is SGHTA and CDR2 is FQGNSA. This CDR3 comprises 14 residues. V lost 5 bases and J lost 7; bases outside the gene matches: 6. The CDR3 DNA is TGTGCCAGCAGCCCCCGACAGGGGGAACAGCCCCAGCATTTT. Amino acid sequence: CASSPRQGEQPQHF. Combining the CDR3 with reference TRBV7-2 and TRBJ1-5 gives the whole variable domain GAGVSQSPSNKVTEKGKDVELRCDPISGHTALYWYRQSLGQGLEFLIYFQGNSAPDKSGLPSDRFSAERTGGSVSTLTIQRTQQEDSAVYLCASSPRQGEQPQHFGDGTRLSIL.

This clone was picked up a small number of times. The rearrangement links TRBV5-1 to TRBJ1-1, with D possibly being TRBD1 (5 bases). Germline-derived CDR1 and CDR2 are SGHRS and YFSETQ. V was pared by 6 bases and J by 0 bases, with 9 bases between. The CDR3 is 13 residues long. DNA for the CDR3: TGCGCCAGCACCCAGGGTCTGAACACTGAAGCTTTCTTT. This translates into CASTQGLNTEAFF.

The rearrangement uses TRBV16 and TRBJ1-2; possibly TRBD1 for D (5 bases). This CDR3 comprises 16 residues. The germline V gene has CDR1 KGHSY and CDR2 FQNENV. V gave up 0 bases and J gave up 7 bases, with 18 bases separating them. The CDR3 DNA follows: TGTGCCAGCAGCCAATCGATCTGGCAGGGCGAGAGTGGCTACACCTTC. Translation: CASSQSIWQGESGYTF.

This chain connects TRBV28 to TRBJ1-4, with TRBD1 matching over 10 bases. The CDR3 is made up of 14 amino acids. Germline CDR1 is MDHEN and CDR2 is SYDVKM. The V and J ends lost 5 bases and 8 bases, in that order; junction bases with no gene match: 5. The CDR3 region has the DNA TGTGCCAGCAGTCCGGGGACAGGGGACGAAAAACTGTTTTTT. Amino acid sequence: CASSPGTGDEKLFF.

A few counts support this clone. This rearrangement joins TRBV7-2 to TRBJ2-1; 14 bases line up with TRBD2. With V trimmed by 2 bases and J by 13 bases, 7 bases remained unmatched. This CDR3 has 15 residues. Germline CDR1 and CDR2: SGHTA and FQGNSA. The CDR3 here is CASSLWGLAGVVQFF. The CDR3, as DNA: TGTGCCAGCAGCTTATGGGGACTAGCGGGGGTCGTCCAGTTCTTC.

This sequence joins TRBV4-2 and TRBJ1-1; possible D gene TRBD1, 6 bases. The V gene lost 5 bases and the J gene lost 4 bases, with 17 bases spanning the gap. The CDR3 loop spans 15 amino acids. Germline CDR1 is LGHNA and CDR2 is YNFKEQ. CDR3 protein: CASSSDRSGGTEAFF. For the CDR3, the DNA is TGTGCCAGCAGCTCTGACAGGTCGGGGGGCACTGAAGCTTTCTTT.